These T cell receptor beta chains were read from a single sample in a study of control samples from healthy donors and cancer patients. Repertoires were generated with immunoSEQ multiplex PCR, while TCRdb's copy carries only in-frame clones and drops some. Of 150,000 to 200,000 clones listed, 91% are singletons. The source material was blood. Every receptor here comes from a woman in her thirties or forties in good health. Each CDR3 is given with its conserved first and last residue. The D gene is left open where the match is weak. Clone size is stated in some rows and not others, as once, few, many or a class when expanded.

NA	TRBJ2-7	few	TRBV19	CASSMQGSSYEQYF	TGTGCCAGTAGTATGCAGGGGTCCTCCTACGAGCAGTACTTC
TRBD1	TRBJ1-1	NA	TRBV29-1	CSGGRTGAYTEAFF	TGCAGCGGGGGCCGGACAGGGGCGTACACTGAAGCTTTCTTT
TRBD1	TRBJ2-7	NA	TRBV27	CASSLSGQGREQYF	TGTGCCAGCAGTTTATCGGGACAGGGTAGGGAGCAGTACTTC
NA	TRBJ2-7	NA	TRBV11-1	CASTGGAFSYEQYF	TGTGCCAGCACTGGGGGGGCCTTCTCCTACGAGCAGTACTTC
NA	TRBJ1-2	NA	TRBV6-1	CASSELGNYGYTF	TGTGCCAGCAGTGAATTAGGGAACTATGGCTACACCTTC
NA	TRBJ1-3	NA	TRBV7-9	CASSLEVSGNTIYF	TGTGCCAGCAGCTTAGAGGTTTCTGGAAACACCATATATTTT
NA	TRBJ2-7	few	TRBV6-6	CASSADALSYEQYF	TGTGCCAGCAGTGCCGATGCGCTCTCCTACGAGCAGTACTTC
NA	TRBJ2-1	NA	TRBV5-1	CASSLGGGVYNEQFF	TGCGCCAGCAGCTTGGGTGGCGGGGTTTACAATGAGCAGTTCTTC
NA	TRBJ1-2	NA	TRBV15	CATSRDNLIGDGYTF	TGTGCCACCAGCAGAGATAACCTCATAGGAGATGGCTACACCTTC
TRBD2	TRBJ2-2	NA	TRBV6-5	CASRVLAGGTGELFF	TGTGCCAGCAGGGTCCTAGCGGGGGGAACCGGGGAGCTGTTTTTT
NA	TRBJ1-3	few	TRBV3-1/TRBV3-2	CASSQFLGNTIYF	TGTGCCAGCAGCCAGTTTTTAGGAAACACCATATATTTT
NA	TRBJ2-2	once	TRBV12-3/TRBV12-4	CASSLGRGGELFF	TGTGCCAGCAGTTTAGGTCGCGGCGGGGAGCTGTTTTTT
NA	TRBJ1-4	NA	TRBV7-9	CASSSATASNEKLFF	TGTGCCAGCAGCTCGGCGACAGCCAGTAATGAAAAACTGTTTTTT
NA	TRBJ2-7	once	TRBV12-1	CASRKTLTFTYEQYF	TGTGCCAGCAGGAAAACGCTCACTTTTACCTACGAGCAGTACTTC
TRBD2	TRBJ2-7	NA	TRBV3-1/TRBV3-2	CASSTALGGGEQYF	TGTGCCAGCAGCACAGCCCTTGGGGGGGGCGAGCAGTACTTC
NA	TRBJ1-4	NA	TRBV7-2	CASSKDTTNEKLFF	TGTGCCAGCAGCAAAGACACGACTAATGAAAAACTGTTTTTT
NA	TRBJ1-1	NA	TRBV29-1	CSVDDIGHLAEAFF	TGCAGCGTGGACGACATAGGACATTTGGCTGAAGCTTTCTTT
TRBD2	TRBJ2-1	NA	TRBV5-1	CASSTLAGGDEQFF	TGCGCCAGCAGCACACTAGCGGGGGGCGATGAGCAGTTCTTC
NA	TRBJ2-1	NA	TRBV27	CASPCRSGRGCSYNEQFF	TGTGCCAGCCCTTGCCGGAGCGGACGAGGCTGCTCCTACAATGAGCAGTTCTTC
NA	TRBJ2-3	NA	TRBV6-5	CASSTRERGDTQYF	TGTGCCAGCAGTACCCGGGAGCGCGGAGATACGCAGTATTTT
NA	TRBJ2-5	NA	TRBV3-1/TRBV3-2	CASSQAQGQETQYF	TGTGCCAGCAGCCAGGCGCAGGGTCAAGAGACCCAGTACTTC
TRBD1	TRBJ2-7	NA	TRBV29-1	CSVEGSYRGHEQYF	TGCAGCGTTGAGGGCTCATACAGGGGCCACGAGCAGTACTTC
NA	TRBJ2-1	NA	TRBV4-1	CASSQGGGSYNEQFF	TGCGCCAGCAGCCAAGGAGGGGGGAGCTACAATGAGCAGTTCTTC
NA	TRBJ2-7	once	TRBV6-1	CASSEANVNPKTVPYEQYF	TGTGCCAGCAGTGAAGCCAACGTGAACCCCAAAACCGTTCCCTACGAGCAGTACTTC
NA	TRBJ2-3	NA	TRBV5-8	CASSPDADTQYF	TGTGCCAGCAGCCCGGACGCAGATACGCAGTATTTT
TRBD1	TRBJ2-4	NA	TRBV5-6	CASSPGTGDYIQYF	TGTGCCAGCAGCCCCGGGACAGGGGATTACATTCAGTACTTC
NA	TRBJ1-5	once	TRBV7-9	CASSLEVQPQHF	TGTGCCAGCAGCTTAGAGGTTCAGCCCCAGCATTTT
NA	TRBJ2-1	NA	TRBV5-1	CASSLAYNNEQFF	TGCGCCAGCAGCTTGGCCTACAACAATGAGCAGTTCTTC
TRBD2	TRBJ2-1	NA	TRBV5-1	CASSSGLARVNEQFF	TGCGCCAGCAGTTCGGGACTAGCCAGGGTCAATGAGCAGTTCTTC
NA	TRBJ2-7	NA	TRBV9	CASSVGAVGEQYF	TGTGCCAGCAGCGTAGGAGCGGTAGGGGAGCAGTACTTC